This is a list of T cell receptor beta chains from one sample in a study of T cell changes during pregnancy in multiple sclerosis. The data were produced by immunoSEQ multiplex PCR, yet TCRdb's version contains in-frame clones alone and is incomplete. The sample shows over 50,000 clones, over 80% of them seen only once. Sequenced material: peripheral blood, taken in the first trimester of pregnancy. The receptors stem from a female donor in good health, enrolled as a control in a pregnancy study. The CDR3 runs from the conserved cysteine through the conserved F or W.

j_gene: TRBJ2-3; len: 16; v_gene: TRBV7-3; CDR3aa: CASSSGLAEGTDTQYF
j_gene: TRBJ1-4; len: 15; v_gene: TRBV11-2; CDR3aa: CASSLARGSDEKLFF
j_gene: TRBJ1-2; len: 14; v_gene: TRBV7-2; CDR3aa: CASSAQTIHYGYTF
j_gene: TRBJ1-1; len: 13; v_gene: TRBV6-1; CDR3aa: CASSLWRNTEAFF
j_gene: TRBJ1-4; len: 16; v_gene: TRBV30; CDR3aa: CAWSHRNPPTNEKLFF
j_gene: TRBJ1-1; len: 15; v_gene: TRBV7-3; CDR3aa: CASSPTGGRDTEAFF
j_gene: TRBJ2-7; len: 15; v_gene: TRBV5-1; CDR3aa: CASSRLESSLNEQYF
j_gene: TRBJ1-1; len: 15; v_gene: TRBV13; CDR3aa: CASSLGAGLNTEAFF
j_gene: TRBJ1-1; len: 13; v_gene: TRBV7-2; CDR3aa: CASSKPLGAEAFF
j_gene: TRBJ2-5; len: 13; v_gene: TRBV9; CDR3aa: CASSVAGGETQYF
j_gene: TRBJ2-7; len: 16; v_gene: TRBV15; CDR3aa: CATSRDLPGQGYEQYF
j_gene: TRBJ2-7; len: 15; v_gene: TRBV7-6; CDR3aa: CASSLEDSRSYEQYF
j_gene: TRBJ1-2; len: 13; v_gene: TRBV7-3; CDR3aa: CASSPYRGNGYTF
j_gene: TRBJ2-5; len: 16; v_gene: TRBV11-3; CDR3aa: CASSGGWGQGEETQYF
j_gene: TRBJ1-1; len: 13; v_gene: TRBV7-2; CDR3aa: CASSLALETGAFF
j_gene: TRBJ1-2; len: 16; v_gene: TRBV13; CDR3aa: CASSSSHLRTNYGYTF
j_gene: TRBJ2-6; len: 21; v_gene: TRBV19; CDR3aa: CASSIVREGHLSRTGANVLTF
j_gene: TRBJ2-2; len: 14; v_gene: TRBV30; CDR3aa: CAWSVIQGPGELFF
j_gene: TRBJ2-3; len: 15; v_gene: TRBV15; CDR3aa: CATRPKAGSTDTQYF
j_gene: TRBJ1-2; len: 14; v_gene: TRBV7-2; CDR3aa: CASSSRLYNYGYTF
j_gene: TRBJ1-2; len: 15; v_gene: TRBV5-1; CDR3aa: CASSPRVGTAYGYTF
j_gene: TRBJ1-6; len: 14; v_gene: TRBV10-3; CDR3aa: CAISRTELNSPLHF
j_gene: TRBJ1-2; len: 14; v_gene: TRBV19; CDR3aa: CASTLLGGSHGYTF